These 27 T cell receptor beta chains were sequenced from one sample in a study of T cell clonotyping in hematopoietic cell transplantation. Profiling relied on immunoSEQ multiplex PCR, and the TCRdb table lists in-frame clones only, not all of them. This table has some 6,300 clones, less than 90% appearing once. The material sequenced was peripheral blood mononuclear cells, taken 180 days after allogeneic stem cell transplant. These receptor sequences come from a female patient aged 45-65 years who had an allogeneic stem cell transplant from an unrelated donor, so the T cells may come from the graft donor. Some clones in this sample may be carry-over from other donors' samples.

The chain recombines TRBV7-7 with TRBJ1-2; no firm D call. V lost 5 bases, J lost 4 bases, and 17 bases lay in between. CDR3 length equals 15 residues. Germline loops: CDR1 SSHAT, CDR2 FNYEAQ (reference sequence). The DNA for the CDR3 is TGTGCCAGCAGCCCTCTGGAGAAAGGACTCTATGGCTACACCTTC. It specifies CASSPLEKGLYGYTF.

The sample holds one count of this clone. Here the CDR3 DNA reads TGTGCCAGCAGTTTATGGCACAGGGCCTCTGGAAACACCATATATTTT. Its translation: CASSLWHRASGNTIYF. The V gene is TRBV28, the J gene TRBJ1-3, with D perhaps TRBD1 (6 bases). V lost 0 bases and J 0 bases, leaving 9 bases between the germline ends. Germline V CDR1 and CDR2: MDHEN, SYDVKM. The CDR3 runs 16 residues.

The chain joins TRBV6-1 to TRBJ1-6, with TRBD1 as a possible D gene (6 bases). Trimming took 2 bases from V and 11 from J, leaving 13 bases between them. Germline V gene sequence: CDR1 MNHNS, CDR2 SASEGT. CDR3 length: 14 amino acids. The CDR3 is CASSESLGGPPLHF. CDR3 coding DNA: TGTGCCAGCAGTGAAAGTTTGGGGGGGCCACCCCTCCACTTT.

The CDR3 loop is CASSLGASLIRAFF. CDR3 DNA sequence: TGTGCCAGTAGTCTGGGGGCGAGTCTGATACGAGCTTTCTTT. The chain links TRBV19 to TRBJ1-1; D possibly corresponds to TRBD1 (6 bases). Deletions cut 5 bases from V and 10 bases from J, with 20 bases between. The CDR3 is 14 amino acids. Germline CDR1 and CDR2: LNHDA and SQIVND (reference sequence).

This sequence joins TRBV7-9 and TRBJ1-1, with D possibly being TRBD1 (5 bases). The V end was cut by 3 bases, the J end by 8 bases, with 7 bases between. From germline, CDR1 is SEHNR and CDR2 FQNEAQ (reference sequence). CDR3 length: 11 amino acids. This CDR3 reads CASSLGGEAFF. In DNA, the CDR3 is TGTGCCAGCAGCTTGGGGGGGGAAGCTTTCTTT.

The chain has TRBV7-9 and TRBJ2-7, with D perhaps matching TRBD1 (6 bases). CDR1 and CDR2 (germline): SEHNR, FQNEAQ (reference sequence). The CDR3 has 12 amino acids. The V and J ends lost 5 bases and 7 bases respectively, with 12 bases between them. As DNA, the CDR3 is TGTGCCAGCAGCCGGGACATCCGGGAGCAGTACTTC. This gives the protein CASSRDIREQYF.

The chain is built from TRBV7-9 and TRBJ2-6; TRBD2 might be the D (5 bases). Between the trimmed V and J ends, which lost 3 bases and 0 bases, there was a span of 12 bases. The CDR3 has 17 residues. Per the germline V gene, CDR1 is SEHNR and CDR2 is FQNEAQ (reference sequence). The CDR3 DNA reads TGTGCCAGCAGCTTTTCCAGCGGTATCTCTGGGGCCAACGTCCTGACTTTC. This translates into CASSFSSGISGANVLTF.

The gene calls are TRBV7-6 and TRBJ2-1, with TRBD2 identical over 7 bases. V was clipped by 3 bases and J by 7 bases; unmatched bases: 15. From germline, CDR1 is SGHVS and CDR2 FNYEAQ. CDR3 length: 17 amino acids. The CDR3 spells CASSFLSGDLQQNEQFF. The DNA of the CDR3 is TGTGCCAGCAGCTTTCTGAGCGGGGATCTACAGCAGAATGAGCAGTTCTTC.

This chain uses TRBV19 with TRBJ2-2; D gene unclear. CDR3 length: 14 residues. Trimming cost V 3 bases and J 0 bases, with 5 bases left between them. The germline V gene encodes CDR1 LNHDA and CDR2 SQIVND (reference sequence). The chain's CDR3 is CASSMFTNTGELFF. In DNA form, the CDR3 reads TGTGCCAGTAGTATGTTCACGAACACCGGGGAGCTGTTTTTT.

The chain couples TRBV7-2 to TRBJ1-1; D perhaps matches TRBD1 (6 bases). Germline assignment: CDR1 SGHTA and CDR2 FQGNSA. The CDR3 spans 13 residues. V was cut by 6 bases and J by 5 bases, with 13 bases left in between. The CDR3 sequence: CASRPRGRTEAFF. CDR3 nucleotide sequence: TGTGCCAGCAGACCCAGGGGTCGGACTGAAGCTTTCTTT.

The chain's CDR3 is CASSLSGGGGRETQYF. Written as DNA, the CDR3 is TGTGCCAGCAGCTTAAGCGGCGGGGGGGGTCGTGAGACCCAGTACTTC. The chain uses TRBV7-3 and TRBJ2-5, with 9 bases that match TRBD2. J gave up 5 bases and V 1 base, and 8 bases lay outside the gene matches. This CDR3 has 16 residues. CDR1 is SGHTA, CDR2 FQGTGA, per germline. Full variable domain (rest looked up from reference TRBV7-3 and TRBJ2-5): GAGVSQTPSNKVTEKGKYVELRCDPISGHTALYWYRQSLGQGPEFLIYFQGTGAADDSGLPNDRFFAVRPEGSVSTLKIQRTERGDSAVYLCASSLSGGGGRETQYFGPGTRLLVL.

This clone was observed once. The V call is TRBV19, the J call TRBJ2-3; TRBD2 aligns across 13 bases. The CDR3 sequence is 17 residues long. Germline loops: CDR1 LNHDA, CDR2 SQIVND (reference sequence). V dropped 5 bases and J dropped 2; count of bases not matched to a gene: 7. The DNA for the CDR3 is TGTGCCAGTAGTCCCCGGACTAGCGGGAGTTTCACAGATACGCAGTATTTT. Translating it yields CASSPRTSGSFTDTQYF.

V and J are TRBV2 and TRBJ2-3; 7 bases align to TRBD1. Losses at the gene ends were 4 bases for V and 6 bases for J; bases not matched to a gene: 7. The germline V gene encodes CDR1 SNHLY and CDR2 FYNNEI. This CDR3 is built from 14 residues. The DNA of the CDR3 is TGTGCCAGCAGTGTCCACGACAGGGCGGATACGCAGTATTTT. Protein: CASSVHDRADTQYF. The full variable domain, with the rest looked up from reference TRBV2 and TRBJ2-3, is EPEVTQTPSHQVTQMGQEVILRCVPISNHLYFYWYRQILGQKVEFLVSFYNNEISEKSEIFDDQFSVERPDGSNFTLKIRSTKLEDSAMYFCASSVHDRADTQYFGPGTRLTVL.

This clone was seen more than once but under ten times. This chain links TRBV15 with TRBJ2-2; unclear D gene. The CDR3 contains 12 residues. Between the trimmed V and J ends, which lost 8 bases and 1 base, there was a span of 5 bases. In germline, CDR1 is LNHNV, CDR2 YYDKDF (reference sequence). CDR3 DNA sequence: TGTGCCACCGCCCGGAACACCGGGGAGCTGTTTTTT. It specifies CATARNTGELFF.

This clone has just one count. The genes are TRBV4-1 and TRBJ1-6; D not certain. In germline, CDR1 is MGHRA, CDR2 YSYEKL. V gave up 0 bases and J gave up 4 bases, with 10 bases separating them. The CDR3 is made up of 16 amino acids. CDR3: CASSQESNYYNSPLHF. DNA of the CDR3: TGCGCCAGCAGCCAAGAGTCCAACTATTATAATTCACCCCTCCACTTT.

The chain joins TRBV27 to TRBJ2-5; D tentatively fits TRBD1 or TRBD2 (6 bases each). Trimming took 3 bases from V and 5 from J, leaving 13 bases between them. This CDR3 is 14 amino acids long. Looked up from germline, CDR1 is MNHEY and CDR2 is SMNVEV (reference sequence). CDR3 nucleotide sequence: TGTGCCAGCAGTTTTAGGGGGGCTGGGGAGACCCAGTACTTC. Protein: CASSFRGAGETQYF.

The chain uses TRBV6-1 and TRBJ1-1; the D gene is possibly TRBD1 (5 bases). The V end was cut by 5 bases, the J end by 3 bases, with 13 bases between. Germline CDR1 MNHNS, CDR2 SASEGT. The CDR3 loop spans 14 amino acids. Here the CDR3 reads CASSSGTGHTEAFF. CDR3 DNA sequence: TGTGCCAGCAGTTCTGGGACGGGACACACTGAAGCTTTCTTT.

J is TRBJ1-2 and V is TRBV13, with 10 bases fitting TRBD1. V trimming: 0 bases; J trimming: 3 bases; junction bases outside the gene matches: 7. Germline V gives CDR1 PRHDT, CDR2 FYEKMQ (reference sequence). The CDR3 covers 17 residues. DNA for the CDR3: TGTGCCAGCAGCTTAGGGTGGGAGACAGGGGGCCACTATGGCTACACCTTC. Residues: CASSLGWETGGHYGYTF.

CDR3 sequence: CASSLASGHDNEKLFF. CDR3 sequence (DNA): TGTGCCAGCAGCTTGGCCTCGGGACATGATAATGAAAAACTGTTTTTT. The V gene is TRBV5-6, the J gene TRBJ1-4, with D possibly matching TRBD1 (6 bases). V lost 0 bases and J 4 bases, leaving 13 bases between the germline ends. The CDR3 runs 16 residues. From germline, CDR1 is SGHDT and CDR2 YYEEEE.

A single count supports this clone. In DNA form, the CDR3 reads TGTGCCAGCTCACCAGCGTACGGTGGGGATGAGCAGTTCTTC. Translation: CASSPAYGGDEQFF. V usage is TRBV18 and J usage is TRBJ2-1; D remains ambiguous. Germline CDR1 reads KGHSH; CDR2 reads LQKENI. This CDR3 has 14 amino acids. V was pared by 2 bases and J by 8 bases, with 13 bases between. Supplemented by reference TRBV18 and TRBJ2-1, the full variable domain reads NAGVMQNPRHLVRRRGQEARLRCSPMKGHSHVYWYRQLPEEGLKFMVYLQKENIIDESGMPKERFSAEFPKEGPSILRIQQVVRGDSAAYFCASSPAYGGDEQFFGPGTRLTVL.

By its share, this clone is hyperexpanded (1% or more). The V gene is TRBV11-2, the J gene TRBJ2-2; 14 nucleotides match TRBD2. CDR1 SGHAT and CDR2 FQNNGV come from the germline V gene. The CDR3 has 19 amino acids. The J segment lost 0 bases and the V segment lost 3 bases, leaving 6 bases of the junction unmatched. The CDR3 bases are TGTGCCAGCAGCTTCCCGGGACTAGCGGGGGCCCCGAACACCGGGGAGCTGTTTTTT. Translation gives CASSFPGLAGAPNTGELFF.

This clone was seen only once. This chain uses TRBV11-3 with TRBJ2-3, with D possibly being TRBD1 (6 bases). The CDR3 is 15 residues long. The germline V gene has CDR1 SGHNT and CDR2 YENEEA. Trimming removed 4 bases at V and 4 bases at J, with 15 bases between. The CDR3 nucleotides are TGTGCCAGCAGCTCCGGGGACGGACAGTCAGATACGCAGTATTTT. As protein: CASSSGDGQSDTQYF. Full variable domain (missing parts from reference TRBV11-3 and TRBJ2-3): EAGVVQSPRYKIIEKKQPVAFWCNPISGHNTLYWYLQNLGQGPELLIRYENEEAVDDSQLPKDRFSAERLKGVDSTLKIQPAELGDSAVYLCASSSGDGQSDTQYFGPGTRLTVL.

The V call is TRBV5-1, the J call TRBJ1-4; weak D call: TRBD1 (6 bases). The V and J ends lost 3 bases and 1 base respectively, with 16 bases between them. Germline loops: CDR1 SGHRS, CDR2 YFSETQ. The CDR3 covers 17 residues. The chain's CDR3 is CASSYEASGVTNEKLFF. The CDR3 region has the DNA TGCGCCAGCAGCTACGAAGCCTCAGGGGTAACTAATGAAAAACTGTTTTTT.

V usage is TRBV28 and J usage is TRBJ2-3; D possibly matches TRBD1 or TRBD2 (7 bases each). Deletions cut 7 bases from V and 4 bases from J, with 21 bases between. This CDR3 has 16 residues. Germline V gene data show CDR1 as MDHEN and CDR2 as SYDVKM. CDR3 sequence: CASIPVTGRGPDTQYF. CDR3 in DNA: TGTGCCAGCATCCCCGTGACAGGGAGGGGTCCAGATACGCAGTATTTT.

The chain is built from TRBV6-5 and TRBJ1-2; D unresolved. The V end was cut by 0 bases, the J end by 4 bases, with 6 bases between. The CDR3 contains 13 residues. Germline V lookup: CDR1 MNHEY, CDR2 SVGAGI. The CDR3 loop is CASSYSESYGYTF. CDR3 coding DNA: TGTGCCAGCAGTTACTCGGAGTCCTATGGCTACACCTTC.

The genes are TRBV12-1 and TRBJ2-1. TRBV12-1 is given as a pseudogene. The CDR3 runs to 15 residues. The CDR3 region has the DNA TGTGCCAGCAGCCGCCGGGACCTGAGGGACCATGAGCAGTTCTTC. It yields the protein CASSRRDLRDHEQFF.

This sequence joins TRBV7-2 and TRBJ2-1, with 13 bases identical to TRBD2. Germline loops: CDR1 SGHTA, CDR2 FQGNSA. CDR3 length: 18 residues. With 5 bases clipped from V and 4 bases from J, the junction kept 11 bases outside the gene matches. CDR3 bases: TGTGCCAGCAGCCTCGGACTAGCGGGGGCATCTTTTTACAATGAGCAGTTCTTC. It translates to CASSLGLAGASFYNEQFF.